The 14 T cell receptor beta chains in this list originate from one sample, sequenced in a study of blood T cells in healthy people across ages. PCR was performed a second time for roughly 7 to 12 cycles using a sample-barcoded 5' primer and a J-beta primer mix. Each CDR3 protein gets one entry after TCRdb re-called the 5' RACE reads with MiXCR. The table has more than 750,000 distinct CDR3 sequences, 25% to 35% seen once. In addition, the sample was reused for a study of T cells of mothers and their children.

Specimen: blood. All receptors come from a woman aged 40-49 years in good health.

The J gene is TRBJ1-1, the V gene TRBV10-3; 10 bases match TRBD1. The CDR3 is 14 amino acids. Trimming took 6 bases from V and 2 from J; bases not matched to a gene: 3. Germline V gene data show CDR1 as ENHRY and CDR2 as SYGVKD. The CDR3 DNA sequence: TGTGCCATCAGGTGGGACAGGGGCAACACTGAAGCTTTCTTT. Protein product: CAIRWDRGNTEAFF.

The sample holds many counts of this clonotype. The V and J genes are TRBV7-9 and TRBJ2-1, with no clear D. V shed 4 bases and J shed 10 bases, with 5 bases lying between them. There are 10 residues in the CDR3. Germline V lookup: CDR1 SEHNR, CDR2 FQNEAQ (reference sequence). The DNA of the CDR3 is TGTGCCAGCAGCTCAGGCGAGCAGTTCTTC. It translates to CASSSGEQFF.

This clonotype was seen at least ten times. The V gene is TRBV6-5, the J gene TRBJ2-1, with D possibly being TRBD1 (6 bases). CDR1 and CDR2 (germline): MNHEY, SVGAGI. The CDR3 loop spans 13 amino acids. Trimming left V 5 bases short and J 9 bases short, with 14 bases between. The CDR3 DNA follows: TGTGCCAGCAGTCCCCGCCCGACAGGTGAGCAGTTCTTC. It translates to CASSPRPTGEQFF.

A note on this clonotype: Given a much more abundant clone one base away, this may be a read error. This chain uses TRBV7-6 with TRBJ2-1, with a possible D match to TRBD2 (7 bases). TRBJ2-7 matches the DNA end more closely, so the J call is doubtful. The CDR3 has 13 residues. Germline CDR1 SGHVS, CDR2 FNYEAQ. The CDR3 reads CSSSGGSYNEQYF. CDR3 bases: TGTTCTAGCTCGGGGGGCTCCTACAATGAGCAGTACTTC.

This chain uses TRBV7-9 with TRBJ1-1; 7 nucleotides match TRBD1. The CDR3 is 14 amino acids. The V and J ends lost 3 bases and 6 bases, in that order; junction bases with no gene match: 7. From germline, CDR1 is SEHNR and CDR2 FQNEAQ (reference sequence). The CDR3 region has the DNA TGTGCCAGCAGCTTCGGAAACAGGGGCGCTGAAGCTTTCTTT. It yields the protein CASSFGNRGAEAFF.

This clonotype appeared many times. V and J are TRBV7-2 and TRBJ2-1; no firm D call. Germline V gives CDR1 SGHTA, CDR2 FQGNSA. The CDR3 contains 11 residues. V lost 3 bases and J lost 8, with 5 bases in between. This CDR3 is CASSFLDEQFF. The CDR3 nucleotides are TGTGCCAGCAGCTTCCTCGATGAGCAGTTCTTC.

The chain has TRBV18 and TRBJ1-2, with TRBD1 as a possible D gene (5 bases). There are 15 residues in the CDR3. Germline assignment: CDR1 KGHSH and CDR2 LQKENI. Trimming shortened V by 2 bases and J by 0 bases, and 10 bases separated the two germline ends. In DNA, the CDR3 is TGTGCCAGCTCACCAGGAAGACAGACTAACTATGGCTACACCTTC. Protein sequence: CASSPGRQTNYGYTF.

The CDR3: CSARGGGRGLVGEQFF. The CDR3 region has the DNA TGCAGTGCTAGGGGGGGGGGCAGGGGCCTCGTGGGTGAGCAGTTCTTC. This rearrangement joins TRBV20-1 to TRBJ2-1, with D perhaps matching TRBD2 (7 bases). The CDR3 has 16 residues. Trimming took 3 bases from V and 9 from J, leaving 24 bases between them. In germline, CDR1 is DFQATT, CDR2 SNEGSKA (reference sequence).

About this clonotype itself: Relative to the germline gene, one junction end is altered; a read error may explain this. The CDR3 bases are TGTGCCTGCAGCTTCTTTAGGAGGGAGGCGTATGGCTACACCTTC. This translates into CACSFFRREAYGYTF. The rearrangement uses TRBV7-8 and TRBJ1-2; D gene uncertain. This CDR3 comprises 15 residues. Germline-derived CDR1 and CDR2 are SGHVS and FQNEAQ.

At least ten counts were recorded for this clonotype. The rearrangement links TRBV28 to TRBJ2-3; 8 bases fit TRBD2. The CDR3 contains 14 residues. V lost 1 base, J lost 12 bases, and 9 bases stayed unmatched. CDR1 and CDR2 (germline): MDHEN, SYDVKM. The CDR3 DNA follows: TGTGCCAGCAGTTTATCAGTCGGGGGGGCGTCTCAGTATTTT. The encoded protein is CASSLSVGGASQYF.

This sequence joins TRBV2 and TRBJ1-2; tentative D call: TRBD1 (5 bases). With 5 bases removed from V and 4 bases from J, the gap between germline ends came to 14 bases. This CDR3 comprises 14 residues. Germline V lookup: CDR1 SNHLY, CDR2 FYNNEI. CDR3 coding DNA: TGTGCCAGCAGTCCACAAATCGACAGCTATGGCTACACCTTC. It yields the protein CASSPQIDSYGYTF.

The chain employs TRBV7-9 and TRBJ2-1; possible D gene TRBD1, 5 bases. Germline-derived CDR1 and CDR2 are SEHNR and FQNEAQ (reference sequence). The CDR3 totals 12 residues. Between the trimmed V and J ends, which lost 3 bases and 9 bases, there was a span of 9 bases. The CDR3 sequence: CASSLDNREQFF. CDR3 DNA: TGTGCCAGCAGCTTGGACAACCGTGAGCAGTTCTTC.

The sample holds many counts of this clonotype. The chain combines TRBV27 with TRBJ1-5; TRBD1 might be the D (5 bases). The V end lost 7 bases, the J end lost 0 bases, and 19 bases lay between the germline ends. The V gene's germline CDR1 is MNHEY and CDR2 SMNVEV (reference sequence). The CDR3 contains 17 residues. CDR3 DNA sequence: TGTGCCAGCACCCGGCCCGTAGGGGAAAATAGCAATCAGCCCCAGCATTTT. This encodes CASTRPVGENSNQPQHF.

This sequence joins TRBV15 and TRBJ2-7; 10 bases are a match to TRBD2. The CDR3 sequence is 16 residues long. The J segment lost 2 bases and the V segment lost 1 base, leaving 5 bases of the junction unmatched. The V gene's germline CDR1 is LNHNV and CDR2 YYDKDF (reference sequence). CDR3 region: CATSRVRLAGAYEQYF. The DNA for the CDR3 is TGTGCCACCAGCAGAGTACGGCTAGCGGGGGCCTACGAGCAGTACTTC.